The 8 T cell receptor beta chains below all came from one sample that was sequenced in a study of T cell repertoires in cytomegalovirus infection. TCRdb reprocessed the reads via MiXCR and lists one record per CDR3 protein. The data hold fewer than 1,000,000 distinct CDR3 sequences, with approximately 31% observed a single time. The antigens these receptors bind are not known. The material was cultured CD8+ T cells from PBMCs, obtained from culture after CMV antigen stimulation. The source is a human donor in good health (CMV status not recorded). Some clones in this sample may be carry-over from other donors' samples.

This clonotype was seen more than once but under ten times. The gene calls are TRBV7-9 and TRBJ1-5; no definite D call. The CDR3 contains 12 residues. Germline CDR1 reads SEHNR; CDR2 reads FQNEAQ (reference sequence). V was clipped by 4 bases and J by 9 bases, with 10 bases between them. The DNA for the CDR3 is TGTGCCAGCAGCTCGACCCGCTCGCCCCAGCATTTT. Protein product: CASSSTRSPQHF. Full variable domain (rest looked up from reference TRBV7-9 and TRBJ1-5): DTGVSQNPRHKITKRGQNVTFRCDPISEHNRLYWYRQTLGQGPEFLTYFQNEAQLEKSRLLSDRFSAERPKGSFSTLEIQRTEQGDSAMYLCASSSTRSPQHFGDGTRLSIL.

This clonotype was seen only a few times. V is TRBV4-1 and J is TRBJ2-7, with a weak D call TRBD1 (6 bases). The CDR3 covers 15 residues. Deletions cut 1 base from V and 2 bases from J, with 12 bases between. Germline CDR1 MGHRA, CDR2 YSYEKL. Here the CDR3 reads CASSQVSDRAYEQYF. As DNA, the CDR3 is TGCGCCAGCAGCCAAGTATCGGACAGAGCCTACGAGCAGTACTTC.

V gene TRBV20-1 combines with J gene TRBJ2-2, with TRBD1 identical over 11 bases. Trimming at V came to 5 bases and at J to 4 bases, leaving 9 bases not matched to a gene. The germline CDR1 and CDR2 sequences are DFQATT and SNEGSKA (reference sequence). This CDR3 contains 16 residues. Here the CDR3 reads CSAQDRGHRGTGELFF. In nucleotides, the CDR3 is TGCAGTGCTCAGGACAGGGGGCATAGAGGCACCGGGGAGCTGTTTTTT.

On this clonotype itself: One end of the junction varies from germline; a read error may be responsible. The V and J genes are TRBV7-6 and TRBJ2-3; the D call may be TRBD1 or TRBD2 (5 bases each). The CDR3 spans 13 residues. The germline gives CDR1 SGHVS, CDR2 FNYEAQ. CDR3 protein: CASSSGPSDTQYF. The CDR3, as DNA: TGTGCTAGCAGCTCGGGACCCTCGGATACGCAGTATTTT.

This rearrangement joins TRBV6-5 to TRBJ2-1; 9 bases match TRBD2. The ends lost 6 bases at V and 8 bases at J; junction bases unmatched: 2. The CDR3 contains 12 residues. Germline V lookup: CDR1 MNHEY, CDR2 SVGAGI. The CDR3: CASRAGGYEQFF. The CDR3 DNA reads TGTGCCAGCAGAGCGGGGGGCTATGAGCAGTTCTTC.

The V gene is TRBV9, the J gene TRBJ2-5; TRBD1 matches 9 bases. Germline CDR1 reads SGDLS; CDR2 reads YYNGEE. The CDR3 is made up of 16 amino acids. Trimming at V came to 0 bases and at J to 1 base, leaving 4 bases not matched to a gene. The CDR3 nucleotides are TGTGCCAGCAGCGTAGCCGGGACAGGGACCCAAGAGACCCAGTACTTC. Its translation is CASSVAGTGTQETQYF.

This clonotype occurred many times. The CDR3 nucleotides read TGTGCCAGCAGCTTGGACGACGGGAGCTCTGGAAACACCATATATTTT. Its translation is CASSLDDGSSGNTIYF. The rearrangement joins TRBV7-6 to TRBJ1-3; D not certain. This CDR3 has 16 amino acids. CDR1 SGHVS and CDR2 FNYEAQ come from the germline V gene. V shed 3 bases and J shed 0 bases, with 12 bases lying between them.

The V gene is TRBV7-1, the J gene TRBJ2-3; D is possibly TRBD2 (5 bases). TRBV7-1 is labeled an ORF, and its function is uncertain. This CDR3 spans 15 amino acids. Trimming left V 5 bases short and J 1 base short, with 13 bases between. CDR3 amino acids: CASSLPGMGTDTQYF. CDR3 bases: TGTGCCAGCAGCCTTCCGGGGATGGGCACAGATACGCAGTATTTT.